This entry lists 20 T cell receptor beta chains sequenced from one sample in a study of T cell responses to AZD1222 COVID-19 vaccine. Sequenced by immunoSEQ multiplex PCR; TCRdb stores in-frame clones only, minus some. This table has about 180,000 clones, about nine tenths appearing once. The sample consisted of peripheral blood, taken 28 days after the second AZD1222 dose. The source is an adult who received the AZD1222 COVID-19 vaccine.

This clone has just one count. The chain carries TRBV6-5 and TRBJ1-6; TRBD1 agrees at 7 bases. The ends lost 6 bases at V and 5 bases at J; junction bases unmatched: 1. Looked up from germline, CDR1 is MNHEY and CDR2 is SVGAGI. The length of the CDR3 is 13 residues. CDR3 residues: CASRGQNNSPLHF. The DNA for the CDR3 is TGTGCCAGCAGGGGACAGAATAATTCACCCCTCCACTTT.

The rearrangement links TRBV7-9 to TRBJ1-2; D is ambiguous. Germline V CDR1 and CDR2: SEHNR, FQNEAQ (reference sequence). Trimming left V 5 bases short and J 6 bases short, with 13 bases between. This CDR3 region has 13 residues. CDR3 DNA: TGTGCCAGCAGCCCATCCGGGGTCCATGGCTACACCTTC. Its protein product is CASSPSGVHGYTF. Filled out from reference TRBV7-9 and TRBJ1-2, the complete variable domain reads DTGVSQNPRHKITKRGQNVTFRCDPISEHNRLYWYRQTLGQGPEFLTYFQNEAQLEKSRLLSDRFSAERPKGSFSTLEIQRTEQGDSAMYLCASSPSGVHGYTFGSGTRLTVV.

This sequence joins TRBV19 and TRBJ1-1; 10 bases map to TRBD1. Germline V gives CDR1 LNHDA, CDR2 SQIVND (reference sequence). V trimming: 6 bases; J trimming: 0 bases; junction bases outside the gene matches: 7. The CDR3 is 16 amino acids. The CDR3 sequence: CASSRGTGALNTEAFF. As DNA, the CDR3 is TGTGCCAGTAGCCGCGGGACAGGGGCGTTGAACACTGAAGCTTTCTTT.

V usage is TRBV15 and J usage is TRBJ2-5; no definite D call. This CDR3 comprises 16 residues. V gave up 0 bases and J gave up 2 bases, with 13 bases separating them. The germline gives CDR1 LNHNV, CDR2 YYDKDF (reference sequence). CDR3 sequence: CATSRDLSASQETQYF. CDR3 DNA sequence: TGTGCCACCAGCAGAGATCTAAGTGCCAGTCAAGAGACCCAGTACTTC.

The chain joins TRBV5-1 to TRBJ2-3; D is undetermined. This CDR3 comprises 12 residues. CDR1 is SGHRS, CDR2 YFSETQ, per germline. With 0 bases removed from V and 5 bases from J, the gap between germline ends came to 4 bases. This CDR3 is CASSLGQDTQYF. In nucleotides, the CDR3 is TGCGCCAGCAGCTTGGGGCAAGATACGCAGTATTTT.

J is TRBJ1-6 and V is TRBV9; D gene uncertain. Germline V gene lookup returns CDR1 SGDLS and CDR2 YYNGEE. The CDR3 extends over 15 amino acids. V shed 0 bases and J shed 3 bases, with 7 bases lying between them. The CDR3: CASSVEGDYNSPLHF. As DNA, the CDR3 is TGTGCCAGCAGCGTAGAGGGTGACTATAATTCACCCCTCCACTTT.

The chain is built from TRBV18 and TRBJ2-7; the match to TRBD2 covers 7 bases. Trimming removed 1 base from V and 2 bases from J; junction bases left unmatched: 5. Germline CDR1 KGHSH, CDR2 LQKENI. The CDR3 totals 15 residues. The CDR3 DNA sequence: TGTGCCAGCTCACCACGTACTAGCGCAGCCTACGAGCAGTACTTC. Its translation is CASSPRTSAAYEQYF.

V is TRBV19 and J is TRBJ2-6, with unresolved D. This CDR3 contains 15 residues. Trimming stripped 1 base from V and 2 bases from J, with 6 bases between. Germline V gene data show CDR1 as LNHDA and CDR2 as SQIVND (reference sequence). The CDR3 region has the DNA TGTGCCAGTAGTATAGGGAATGCTGGGGCCAACGTCCTGACTTTC. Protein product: CASSIGNAGANVLTF.

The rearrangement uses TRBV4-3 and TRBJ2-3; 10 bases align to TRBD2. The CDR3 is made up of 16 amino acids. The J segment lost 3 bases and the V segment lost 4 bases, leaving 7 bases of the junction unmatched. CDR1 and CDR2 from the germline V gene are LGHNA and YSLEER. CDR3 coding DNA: TGCGCCAGCAGCCTTCAACTAGCGGGGTTAACAGATACGCAGTATTTT. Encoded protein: CASSLQLAGLTDTQYF.

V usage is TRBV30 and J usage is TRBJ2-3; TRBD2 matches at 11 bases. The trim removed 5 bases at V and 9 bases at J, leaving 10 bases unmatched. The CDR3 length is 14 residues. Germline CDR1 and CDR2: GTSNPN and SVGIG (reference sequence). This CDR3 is CAWDGLAGGGTQYF. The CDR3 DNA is TGTGCCTGGGACGGTCTAGCGGGAGGCGGCACGCAGTATTTT.

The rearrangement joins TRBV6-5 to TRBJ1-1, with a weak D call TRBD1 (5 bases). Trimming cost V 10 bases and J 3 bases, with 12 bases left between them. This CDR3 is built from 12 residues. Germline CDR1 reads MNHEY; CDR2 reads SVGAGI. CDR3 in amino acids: CATRRGDTEAFF. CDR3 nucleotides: TGTGCCACCCGGCGGGGCGACACTGAAGCTTTCTTT.

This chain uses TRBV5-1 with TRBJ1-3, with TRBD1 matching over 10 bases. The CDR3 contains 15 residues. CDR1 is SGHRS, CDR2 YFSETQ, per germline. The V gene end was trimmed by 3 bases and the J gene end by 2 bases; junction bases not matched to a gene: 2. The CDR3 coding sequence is TGCGCCAGCAGCTCCGGGACAGGGGCTGGAAACACCATATATTTT. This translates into CASSSGTGAGNTIYF.

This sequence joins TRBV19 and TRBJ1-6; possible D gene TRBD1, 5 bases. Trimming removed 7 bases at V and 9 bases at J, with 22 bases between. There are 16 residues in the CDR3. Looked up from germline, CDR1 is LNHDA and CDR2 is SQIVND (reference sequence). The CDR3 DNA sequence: TGTGCCAGTACCAATACGGGGGGGAGAATTAGTTCACCCCTCCACTTT. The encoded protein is CASTNTGGRISSPLHF.

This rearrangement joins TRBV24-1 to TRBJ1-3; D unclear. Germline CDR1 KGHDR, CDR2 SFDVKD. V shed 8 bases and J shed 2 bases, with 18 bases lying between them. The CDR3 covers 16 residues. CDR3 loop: CATIKSGLSTGNTIYF. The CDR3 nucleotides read TGTGCCACCATAAAGTCCGGACTGTCCACTGGAAACACCATATATTTT.

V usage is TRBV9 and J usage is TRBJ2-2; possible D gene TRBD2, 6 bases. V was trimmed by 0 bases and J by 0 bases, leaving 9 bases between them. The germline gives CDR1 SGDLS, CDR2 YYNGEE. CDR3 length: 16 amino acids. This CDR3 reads CASSVEGLANTGELFF. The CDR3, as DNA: TGTGCCAGCAGCGTAGAGGGACTTGCGAACACCGGGGAGCTGTTTTTT.

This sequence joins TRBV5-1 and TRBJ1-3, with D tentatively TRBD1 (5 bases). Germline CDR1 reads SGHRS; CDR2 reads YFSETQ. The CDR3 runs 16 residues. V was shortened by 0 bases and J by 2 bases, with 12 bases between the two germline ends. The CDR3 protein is CASSLEGRRPGNTIYF. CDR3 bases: TGCGCCAGCAGCTTGGAGGGGCGGAGACCTGGAAACACCATATATTTT.

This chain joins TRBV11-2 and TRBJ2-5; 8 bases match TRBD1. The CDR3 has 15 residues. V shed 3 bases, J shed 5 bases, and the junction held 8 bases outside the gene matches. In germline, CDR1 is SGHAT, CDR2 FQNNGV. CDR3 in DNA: TGTGCCAGCAGCTTTGGACAGGGTTCCAGGGAGACCCAGTACTTC. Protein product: CASSFGQGSRETQYF.

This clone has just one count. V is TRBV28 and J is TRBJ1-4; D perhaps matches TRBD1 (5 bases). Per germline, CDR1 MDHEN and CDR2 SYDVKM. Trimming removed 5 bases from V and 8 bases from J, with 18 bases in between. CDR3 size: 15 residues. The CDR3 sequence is CASSGAGSVGEKLFF. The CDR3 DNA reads TGTGCCAGCAGTGGAGCAGGGTCGGTCGGGGAAAAACTGTTTTTT.

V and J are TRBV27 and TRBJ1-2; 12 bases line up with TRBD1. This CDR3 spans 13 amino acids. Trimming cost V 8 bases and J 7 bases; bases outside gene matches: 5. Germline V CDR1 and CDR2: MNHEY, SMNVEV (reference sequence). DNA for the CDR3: TGTGCCAGCGCCCGGGACAGGGGGCCTGGCTACACCTTC. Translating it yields CASARDRGPGYTF.

Written as DNA, the CDR3 is TGTGCCAGCAGCTTAGAAGGGGGAATCTATAATTCACCCCTCCACTTT. Translation gives CASSLEGGIYNSPLHF. The chain uses TRBV7-2 and TRBJ1-6; tentatively, D is TRBD1 (6 bases). V was clipped by 1 base and J by 3 bases, with 10 bases between them. There are 16 residues in the CDR3. Germline V CDR1 and CDR2: SGHTA, FQGNSA.